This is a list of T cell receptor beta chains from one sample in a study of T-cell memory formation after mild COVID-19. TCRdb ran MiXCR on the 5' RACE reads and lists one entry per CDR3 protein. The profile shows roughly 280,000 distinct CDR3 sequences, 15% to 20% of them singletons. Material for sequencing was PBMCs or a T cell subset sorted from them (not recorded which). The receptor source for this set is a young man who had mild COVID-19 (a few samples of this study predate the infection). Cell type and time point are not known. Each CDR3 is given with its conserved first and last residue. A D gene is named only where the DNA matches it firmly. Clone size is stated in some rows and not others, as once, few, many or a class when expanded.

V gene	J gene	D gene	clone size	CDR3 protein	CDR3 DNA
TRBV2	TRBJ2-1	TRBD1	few	CASSGGGVYNEQFF	TGTGCCAGCAGTGGAGGGGGCGTCTACAATGAGCAGTTCTTC
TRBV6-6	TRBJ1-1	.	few	CASTPSGAEAFF	TGTGCCAGCACCCCTTCAGGGGCTGAAGCTTTCTTT
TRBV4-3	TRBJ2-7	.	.	CASSRDRSSYEQYF	TGCGCCAGCAGCCGGGACCGGAGCTCCTACGAGCAGTACTTC
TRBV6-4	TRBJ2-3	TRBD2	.	CASSVGLAGGALDTQYF	TGTGCCAGCAGTGTCGGACTAGCGGGGGGCGCCCTGGATACGCAGTATTTT
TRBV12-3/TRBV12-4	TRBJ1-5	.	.	CASSSANQPQHF	TGTGCCAGCAGTTCGGCCAATCAGCCCCAGCATTTT
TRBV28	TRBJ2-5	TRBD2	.	CASSWGLAGAGETQYF	TGTGCCAGCAGTTGGGGATTAGCGGGGGCCGGCGAGACCCAGTACTTC
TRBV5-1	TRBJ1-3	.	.	CASSFLRGNTIYF	TGCGCCAGCAGCTTCTTGCGGGGAAACACCATATATTTT
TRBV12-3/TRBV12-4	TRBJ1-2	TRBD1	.	CASSSRDSPNYGYTF	TGTGCCAGCAGTTCTCGGGACAGCCCCAACTATGGCTACACCTTC
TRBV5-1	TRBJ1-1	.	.	CASSLGGLGMNTEAFF	TGCGCCAGCAGCTTGGGTGGACTCGGGATGAACACTGAAGCTTTCTTT
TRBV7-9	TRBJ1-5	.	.	CASRSGGGGQPQHF	TGTGCCAGCAGGTCCGGCGGGGGGGGCCAGCCCCAGCATTTT
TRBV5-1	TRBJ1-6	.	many	CASSSEINSPLHF	TGCGCCAGCAGCTCTGAAATTAATTCACCCCTCCACTTT
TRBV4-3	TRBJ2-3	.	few	CASKPSGPGFTDTQYF	TGCGCCAGCAAACCAAGCGGACCGGGGTTCACAGATACGCAGTATTTT
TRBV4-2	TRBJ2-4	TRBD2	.	CASSPRTSGAQLLAKNIQYF	TGTGCCAGCAGCCCCCGGACTAGCGGGGCGCAATTGTTAGCCAAAAACATTCAGTACTTC
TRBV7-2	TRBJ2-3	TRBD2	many	CASSLARGTDTQYF	TGTGCCAGCAGCTTAGCGCGGGGGACAGATACGCAGTATTTT
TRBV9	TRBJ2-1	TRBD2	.	CASSVGTSGGAGNEQFF	TGTGCCAGCAGCGTCGGGACTAGCGGGGGGGCAGGGAATGAGCAGTTCTTC
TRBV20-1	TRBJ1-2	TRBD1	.	CSARVRQGGYGYTF	TGCAGTGCTAGAGTCCGACAGGGAGGATATGGCTACACCTTC
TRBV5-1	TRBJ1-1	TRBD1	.	CASRTQGGPEAFF	TGCGCCAGCAGGACACAGGGGGGCCCGGAAGCTTTCTTT
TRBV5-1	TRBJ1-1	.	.	CASSEGPTNTEAFF	TGCGCCAGCAGCGAGGGACCGACGAACACTGAAGCTTTCTTT
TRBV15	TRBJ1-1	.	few	CATSRDPALGTEAFF	TGTGCCACCAGCAGAGACCCAGCCCTGGGCACTGAAGCTTTCTTT
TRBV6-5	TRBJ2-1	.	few	CASSPGSSPHNEQFF	TGTGCCAGCAGCCCGGGGTCGTCCCCGCACAATGAGCAGTTCTTC
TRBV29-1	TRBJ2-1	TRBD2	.	CSVGPSGVYNEQFF	TGCAGCGTTGGCCCTAGCGGAGTCTACAATGAGCAGTTCTTC
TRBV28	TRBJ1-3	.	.	CASSPTAGNTIYF	TGTGCCAGCAGCCCTACGGCCGGAAACACCATATATTTT
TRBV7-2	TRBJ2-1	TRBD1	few	CASSLGWDRGYNEQFF	TGTGCCAGCAGCTTAGGGTGGGACAGGGGTTACAATGAGCAGTTCTTC
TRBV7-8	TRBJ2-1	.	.	CASVENEQFF	TGTGCCAGCGTCGAAAATGAGCAGTTCTTC
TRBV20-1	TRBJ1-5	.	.	CSAGWDQPQHF	TGCAGTGCCGGATGGGATCAGCCCCAGCATTTT
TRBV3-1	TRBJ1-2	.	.	CASSQGEAVDYGYTF	TGTGCCAGCAGCCAAGGGGAGGCAGTAGACTATGGCTACACCTTC
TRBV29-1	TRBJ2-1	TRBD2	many	CSVASSGYNEQFF	TGCAGCGTTGCATCTAGCGGTTACAATGAGCAGTTCTTC
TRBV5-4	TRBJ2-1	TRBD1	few	CASRKTGDNIRGSGFF	TGTGCCAGCAGAAAGACAGGGGATAATATACGGGGTAGTGGGTTCTTC
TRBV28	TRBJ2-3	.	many	CASRTPATDTQYF	TGTGCCAGCAGGACTCCCGCTACAGATACGCAGTATTTT
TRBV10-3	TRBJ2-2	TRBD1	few	CAISTGTGDTGELFF	TGTGCCATCAGTACCGGGACAGGAGACACCGGGGAGCTGTTTTTT
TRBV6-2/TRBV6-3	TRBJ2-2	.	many	CASNPGGPGELFF	TGTGCCAGCAACCCTGGGGGACCCGGGGAGCTGTTTTTT
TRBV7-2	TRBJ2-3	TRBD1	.	CASSSRDRGTTDTQYF	TGTGCCAGCAGCTCCCGGGACAGGGGAACCACAGATACGCAGTATTTT
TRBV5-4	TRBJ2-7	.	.	CASRSGGDHYEQYF	TGTGCCAGCAGATCTGGGGGAGACCACTACGAGCAGTACTTC
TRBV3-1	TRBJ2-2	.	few	CASSQVPGSAGELFF	TGTGCCAGCAGCCAAGTCCCCGGAAGCGCCGGGGAGCTGTTTTTT
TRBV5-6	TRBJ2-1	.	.	CASSLEGGGVYNEQFF	TGTGCCAGCAGCTTGGAGGGGGGGGGTGTCTACAATGAGCAGTTCTTC
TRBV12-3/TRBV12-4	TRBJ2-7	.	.	CASSFWGDRYEQYF	TGTGCCAGCAGTTTCTGGGGGGATAGGTACGAGCAGTACTTC
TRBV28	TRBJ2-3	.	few	CASTPPGDTQYF	TGTGCCAGCACCCCTCCTGGGGATACGCAGTATTTT
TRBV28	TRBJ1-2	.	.	CASRPPGYGYTF	TGTGCCAGCAGGCCCCCGGGGTATGGCTACACCTTC
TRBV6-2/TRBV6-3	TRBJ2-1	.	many	CASSYYRLSSYNEQFF	TGTGCCAGCAGTTACTATAGGCTAAGCTCCTACAATGAGCAGTTCTTC
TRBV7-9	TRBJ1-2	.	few	CASSLVDTNYGYTF	TGTGCCAGCAGCTTAGTGGACACTAACTATGGCTACACCTTC
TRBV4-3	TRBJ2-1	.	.	CASSQDDEQFF	TGCGCCAGCAGCCAAGACGATGAGCAGTTCTTC
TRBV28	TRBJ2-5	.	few	CASSLPGAETQYF	TGTGCCAGCAGTCTCCCCGGGGCGGAGACCCAGTACTTC
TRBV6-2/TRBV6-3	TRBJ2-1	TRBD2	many	CASSYGLAADEQFF	TGTGCCAGCAGTTACGGGCTAGCGGCGGATGAGCAGTTCTTC
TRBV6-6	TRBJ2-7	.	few	CASSYGVQGEQYF	TGTGCCAGCAGTTATGGGGTACAAGGAGAGCAGTACTTC
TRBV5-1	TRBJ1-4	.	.	CASSRRGVEKLFF	TGCGCCAGCAGCAGGAGAGGGGTGGAAAAACTGTTTTTT
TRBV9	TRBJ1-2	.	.	CASSAHRDSKNYGYTF	TGTGCCAGCAGCGCTCACAGAGACAGCAAGAACTATGGCTACACCTTC
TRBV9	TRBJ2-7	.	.	CASSGYVSGEQYF	TGTGCCAGCAGCGGGTACGTTAGTGGCGAGCAGTACTTC
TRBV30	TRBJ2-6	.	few	CAWRRGVTASGANVLTF	TGTGCCTGGAGAAGGGGGGTAACGGCTTCTGGGGCCAACGTCCTGACTTTC
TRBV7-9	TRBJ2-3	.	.	CAGSPQGRDWNTDTQYF	TGTGCCGGCAGCCCTCAGGGCCGGGACTGGAACACAGATACGCAGTATTTT
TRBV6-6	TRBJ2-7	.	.	CASSYTWLRTPGPHEQYF	TGTGCCAGCAGTTACACGTGGCTCCGGACGCCGGGCCCTCACGAGCAGTACTTC
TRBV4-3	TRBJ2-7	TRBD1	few	CASSQRQGYEQYF	TGCGCCAGCAGCCAACGACAGGGCTACGAGCAGTACTTC
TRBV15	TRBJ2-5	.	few	CATSQAETQYF	TGTGCCACCTCACAGGCGGAGACCCAGTACTTC
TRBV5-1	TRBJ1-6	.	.	CASSPGAPYNSPLHF	TGCGCCAGCAGCCCGGGGGCGCCCTATAATTCACCCCTCCACTTT
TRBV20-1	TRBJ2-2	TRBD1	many	CSARIPGQESTGELFF	TGCAGTGCTAGGATACCGGGACAGGAATCCACCGGGGAGCTGTTTTTT
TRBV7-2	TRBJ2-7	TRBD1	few	CASSLSWDSSYEQYF	TGTGCCAGCAGCTTATCCTGGGACAGCTCCTACGAGCAGTACTTC